This is a list of T cell receptor beta chains from one sample in a study of blood T cell repertoires in COVID-19. Using immunoSEQ multiplex PCR, the repertoire was profiled, and TCRdb retains in-frame clones only, with some absent. Among about 210,000 clones listed, approximately 84% were seen once. Sequenced: peripheral blood. These receptors were taken from a woman aged 45-59 years with active or convalescent COVID-19. CDR3s include the opening cysteine and the closing phenylalanine or tryptophan. A D gene is named only where the DNA matches it firmly. Where a row states a size, it is once, few, many or the class of an expanded clone; other rows omit it.

V: TRBV30; J: TRBJ2-4; size: NA; D: NA; CDR3: CAWIPRLGTTLNIQYF; DNA: TGTGCCTGGATCCCCCGCCTAGGGACAACGTTAAACATTCAGTACTTC
V: TRBV5-8; J: TRBJ1-5; size: NA; D: NA; CDR3: CASSFDSLQPQHF; DNA: TGTGCCAGCAGCTTCGACAGCTTGCAGCCCCAGCATTTT
V: TRBV12-3/TRBV12-4; J: TRBJ1-1; size: NA; D: NA; CDR3: CASTTGTEAFF; DNA: TGTGCCAGCACCACCGGGACAGAAGCTTTCTTT
V: TRBV19; J: TRBJ1-3; size: NA; D: NA; CDR3: CASSIRTASGNTIYF; DNA: TGTGCCAGTAGTATTCGGACAGCTTCTGGAAACACCATATATTTT
V: TRBV6-1; J: TRBJ2-3; size: NA; D: TRBD1; CDR3: CASSEGPSGQGTQYF; DNA: TGTGCCAGCAGTGAAGGGCCCAGCGGACAGGGCACGCAGTATTTT
V: TRBV11-2; J: TRBJ2-5; size: NA; D: NA; CDR3: CASSLGFTQRETQYF; DNA: TGTGCCAGCAGCTTAGGATTTACACAGCGGGAGACCCAGTACTTC
V: TRBV6-6; J: TRBJ2-7; size: many; D: NA; CDR3: CASSYERDYEQYF; DNA: TGTGCCAGCAGTTACGAGAGGGACTACGAGCAGTACTTC
V: TRBV7-2; J: TRBJ1-4; size: NA; D: NA; CDR3: CASSSPNGPKLFF; DNA: TGTGCCAGCAGCTCCCCCAATGGGCCGAAACTGTTTTTT
V: TRBV6-5; J: TRBJ2-7; size: NA; D: TRBD2; CDR3: CASSYRSGRSSYEQYF; DNA: TGTGCCAGCAGTTACCGTAGCGGGCGGAGCTCCTACGAGCAGTACTTC
V: TRBV5-1; J: TRBJ2-1; size: NA; D: NA; CDR3: CASSLGHTRGNEQFF; DNA: TGCGCCAGCAGCTTGGGCCACACTAGAGGCAATGAGCAGTTCTTC
V: TRBV5-1; J: TRBJ2-1; size: NA; D: TRBD2; CDR3: CASSFGTSGTYEQFF; DNA: TGCGCCAGCAGCTTTGGCACTAGCGGGACCTATGAGCAGTTCTTC
V: TRBV19; J: TRBJ1-6; size: NA; D: NA; CDR3: CASNRRDIQNSPLHF; DNA: TGTGCCAGTAACCGTCGGGACATCCAGAATTCACCCCTCCACTTT
V: TRBV2; J: TRBJ2-5; size: NA; D: TRBD2; CDR3: CASSLLAGGQETQYF; DNA: TGTGCCAGCAGTCTACTAGCGGGAGGACAAGAGACCCAGTACTTC
V: TRBV5-4; J: TRBJ1-1; size: NA; D: TRBD1; CDR3: CASSFRTGGNTEAFF; DNA: TGTGCCAGCAGCTTCCGGACAGGGGGCAACACTGAAGCTTTCTTT
V: TRBV7-2; J: TRBJ1-5; size: NA; D: NA; CDR3: CASSLYVAQPQHF; DNA: TGTGCCAGCAGCTTGTACGTGGCTCAGCCCCAGCATTTT
V: TRBV6-5; J: TRBJ2-7; size: NA; D: NA; CDR3: CASSLSSGEGYEQYF; DNA: TGTGCCAGCTCCCTGAGTTCGGGGGAAGGCTACGAGCAGTACTTC
V: TRBV28; J: TRBJ2-1; size: once; D: NA; CDR3: CASSLSRRRRASNEQFF; DNA: TGTGCCAGCAGTTTATCCCGGCGGAGAAGAGCCTCCAATGAGCAGTTCTTC
V: TRBV7-2; J: TRBJ2-1; size: NA; D: TRBD1; CDR3: CASRGTGRSNEQFF; DNA: TGTGCCAGCAGGGGGACAGGGAGATCCAATGAGCAGTTCTTC
V: TRBV5-3; J: TRBJ2-1; size: few; D: TRBD2; CDR3: CARSSRGLAGGPEQFF; DNA: TGTGCCAGAAGCTCCCGGGGACTAGCGGGAGGGCCGGAGCAGTTCTTC
V: TRBV7-6; J: TRBJ1-4; size: NA; D: NA; CDR3: CASSSRGYNEKLFF; DNA: TGTGCCAGCAGTTCGAGAGGGTATAATGAAAAACTGTTTTTT
V: TRBV30; J: TRBJ1-4; size: NA; D: NA; CDR3: CAWSVPTREEKLFF; DNA: TGTGCCTGGAGTGTACCAACCCGGGAAGAAAAACTGTTTTTT
V: TRBV27; J: TRBJ1-2; size: NA; D: TRBD1; CDR3: CASSYGQGLYYGYTF; DNA: TGTGCCAGCAGTTACGGACAGGGGCTTTACTATGGCTACACCTTC
V: TRBV7-9; J: TRBJ1-2; size: NA; D: TRBD1; CDR3: CASSLDETGVGGYTF; DNA: TGTGCCAGCAGCTTAGACGAGACAGGGGTTGGTGGCTACACCTTC
V: TRBV7-8; J: TRBJ2-1; size: NA; D: TRBD2; CDR3: CASSLRGSGGQYNEQFF; DNA: TGTGCCAGCAGCTTAAGGGGTAGCGGGGGCCAGTACAATGAGCAGTTCTTC